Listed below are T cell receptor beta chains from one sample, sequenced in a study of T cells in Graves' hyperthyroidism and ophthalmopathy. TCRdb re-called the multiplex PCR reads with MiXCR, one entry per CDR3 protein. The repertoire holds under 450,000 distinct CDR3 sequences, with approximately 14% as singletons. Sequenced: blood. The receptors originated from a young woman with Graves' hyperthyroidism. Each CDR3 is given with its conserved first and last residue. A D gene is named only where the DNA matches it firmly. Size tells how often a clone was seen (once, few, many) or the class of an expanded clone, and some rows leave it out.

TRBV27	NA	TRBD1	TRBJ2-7	CASSPGQGSSYEQYF	TGTGCCAGCAGTCCCGGACAGGGGAGCTCCTACGAGCAGTACTTC
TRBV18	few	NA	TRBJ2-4	CASSPPGALAKNIQYF	TGTGCCAGCTCACCTCCGGGGGCCCTAGCCAAAAACATTCAGTACTTC
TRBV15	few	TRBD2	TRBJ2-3	CATSRSGGTDTQYF	TGTGCCACCAGCAGAAGCGGGGGCACAGATACGCAGTATTTT
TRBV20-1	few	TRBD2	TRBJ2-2	CSARRDYELFF	TGCAGTGCTAGAAGGGACTACGAGCTGTTTTTT
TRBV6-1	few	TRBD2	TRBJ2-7	CASSSSSGPASYEQYF	TGTGCCAGCAGTAGCTCTAGCGGCCCCGCCTCCTACGAGCAGTACTTC
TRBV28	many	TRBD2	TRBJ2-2	CASRGGRAIVGELFF	TGTGCCAGCAGAGGCGGGAGGGCCATTGTCGGGGAGCTGTTTTTT
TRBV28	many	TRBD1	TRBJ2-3	CASINQGDSNLDTQYF	TGTGCCAGCATCAACCAGGGGGACAGTAATCTGGATACGCAGTATTTT
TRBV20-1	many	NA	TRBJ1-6	CSTFSGGEASLRPFSPLHF	TGCAGCACCTTCTCTGGAGGAGAAGCTTCCTTGCGCCCCTTTTCACCCCTCCACTTT
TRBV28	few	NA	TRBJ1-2	CASSPRTAVYGYTF	TGTGCCAGCAGTCCACGGACAGCCGTCTATGGCTACACCTTC
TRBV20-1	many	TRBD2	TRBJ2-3	CSAILAGGPLRQYF	TGCAGTGCCATACTAGCGGGAGGGCCGTTGAGGCAGTATTTT
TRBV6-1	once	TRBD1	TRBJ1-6	CASKRGRGVSPLHF	TGTGCCAGCAAGAGGGGGCGCGGAGTTTCACCCCTCCACTTT
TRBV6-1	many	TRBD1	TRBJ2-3	CASSVDRVGTDTQYF	TGTGCCAGCAGTGTGGACAGGGTTGGGACAGATACGCAGTATTTT
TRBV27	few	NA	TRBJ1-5	CASSSYTRSREGNQPQHF	TGTGCCAGCAGTTCCTACACCCGGTCCCGGGAGGGGAATCAGCCCCAGCATTTT
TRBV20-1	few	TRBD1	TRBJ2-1	CSAPRTGGMQLYNEQFF	TGCAGTGCTCCCCGGACAGGGGGTATGCAACTATACAATGAGCAGTTCTTC
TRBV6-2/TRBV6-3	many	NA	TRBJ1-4	CASTEEATNEKLFF	TGTGCCAGCACCGAAGAGGCAACTAATGAAAAACTGTTTTTT
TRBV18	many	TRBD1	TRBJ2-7	CASSSRGPTYEQYF	TGTGCCAGCTCATCGAGGGGGCCTACCTACGAGCAGTACTTC
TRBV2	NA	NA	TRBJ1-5	CASSATDYSNQPQHF	TGTGCCAGCAGCGCTACAGACTATAGCAATCAGCCCCAGCATTTT
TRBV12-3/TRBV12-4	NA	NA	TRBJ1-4	CASSFVAENEKPFF	TGTGCCAGCAGTTTTGTGGCAGAGAATGAAAAACCGTTTTTT
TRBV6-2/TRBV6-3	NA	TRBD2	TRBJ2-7	CASSYPLASGSYEQYF	TGTGCCAGCAGTTACCCGTTGGCTAGCGGGAGCTACGAGCAGTACTTC
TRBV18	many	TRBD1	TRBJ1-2	CASSPPGTGNYGYTF	TGTGCCAGCTCACCACCGGGGACAGGCAACTATGGCTACACCTTC
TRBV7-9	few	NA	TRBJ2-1	CASSPPAVVKFF	TGTGCCAGCAGCCCCCCGGCCGTGGTGAAGTTCTTC
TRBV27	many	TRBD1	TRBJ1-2	CASSLTGGILYGYTF	TGTGCCAGCAGTTTGACAGGGGGGATTTTGTATGGCTACACCTTC
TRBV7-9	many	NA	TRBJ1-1	CASSLGRPNTEAFF	TGTGCCAGCAGCTTGGGACGGCCGAACACTGAAGCTTTCTTT
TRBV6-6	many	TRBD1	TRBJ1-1	CASSYSGTGGEITEAFF	TGTGCCAGCAGTTACTCCGGGACAGGGGGCGAGATAACTGAAGCTTTCTTT
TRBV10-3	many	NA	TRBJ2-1	CAIKGEGNNEQFF	TGTGCCATCAAGGGCGAGGGAAACAATGAGCAGTTCTTC
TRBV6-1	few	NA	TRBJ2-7	CASSFGNEQYF	TGTGCCAGCAGTTTCGGGAACGAGCAGTACTTC
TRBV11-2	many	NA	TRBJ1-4	CASSLWDGNEKLFF	TGTGCCAGCAGCCTATGGGACGGGAATGAAAAACTGTTTTTT
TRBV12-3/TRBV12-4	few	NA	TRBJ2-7	CASSFVGFEQYF	TGTGCCAGCAGTTTCGTCGGGTTCGAGCAGTACTTC
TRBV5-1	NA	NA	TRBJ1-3	CASSSRGGGNTIYF	TGCGCCAGCAGCTCAAGGGGAGGTGGAAACACCATATATTTT
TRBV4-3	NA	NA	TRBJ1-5	CASSQAQGVGQPQHF	TGCGCCAGCAGCCAAGCCCAGGGAGTTGGACAGCCCCAGCATTTT
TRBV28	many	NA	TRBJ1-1	CASRTDRDRRAFF	TGTGCCAGCAGAACGGACAGAGACAGGAGGGCTTTCTTT
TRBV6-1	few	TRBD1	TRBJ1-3	CASSAFGQGTGNTIYF	TGTGCCAGCAGTGCCTTTGGACAGGGGACTGGAAACACCATATATTTT
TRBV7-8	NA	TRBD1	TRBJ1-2	CASSSETGERAGYTF	TGTGCCAGCAGCTCAGAGACAGGGGAGCGCGCTGGCTACACCTTC
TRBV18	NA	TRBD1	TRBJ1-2	CASSPSPDRPYGYTF	TGTGCCAGCTCACCAAGTCCGGACAGGCCCTATGGCTACACCTTC
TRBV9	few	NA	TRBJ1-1	CASGSADTEAFF	TGTGCTTCGGGCTCGGCGGACACTGAAGCTTTCTTT
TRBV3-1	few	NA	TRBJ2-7	CASSQDWGTGSYEQYF	TGTGCCAGCAGCCAAGATTGGGGGACTGGCTCCTACGAGCAGTACTTC
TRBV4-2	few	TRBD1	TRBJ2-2	CASSPAGQGSPGELFF	TGTGCCAGCAGCCCAGCCGGACAGGGTAGTCCCGGGGAGCTGTTTTTT
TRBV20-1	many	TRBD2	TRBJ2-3	CSASSMAGGPGDTQYF	TGCAGTGCTAGTTCTATGGCGGGAGGGCCGGGAGATACGCAGTATTTT
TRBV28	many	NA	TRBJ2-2	CASSFRAQEELFF	TGTGCCAGCAGTTTTAGGGCCCAGGAGGAGCTGTTTTTT
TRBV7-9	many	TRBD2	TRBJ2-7	CASRPISGGEQYF	TGTGCCAGCAGACCCATCAGCGGGGGCGAGCAGTACTTC
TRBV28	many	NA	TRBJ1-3	CASSPSSAGNTIYF	TGTGCCAGCAGCCCAAGCTCGGCAGGAAACACCATATATTTT
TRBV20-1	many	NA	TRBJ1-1	CSAREIKGSTEAFF	TGCAGTGCTAGAGAGATCAAGGGAAGCACTGAAGCTTTCTTT
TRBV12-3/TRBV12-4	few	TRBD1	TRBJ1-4	CASSSGQGGEREKLFF	TGTGCCAGCAGTTCCGGACAGGGGGGCGAAAGAGAAAAACTGTTTTTT
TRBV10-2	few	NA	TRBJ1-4	CASTRGQANEKLFF	TGCGCCAGCACCCGGGGGCAGGCTAATGAAAAACTGTTTTTT
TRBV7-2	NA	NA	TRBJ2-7	CASSLSGFSYEQYF	TGTGCCAGCAGCTTGAGTGGGTTCTCCTACGAGCAGTACTTC
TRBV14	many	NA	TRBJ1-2	CASSQEVGYGYTF	TGTGCCAGCAGCCAAGAGGTGGGGTATGGCTACACCTTC
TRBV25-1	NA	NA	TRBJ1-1	CASSDRDRGPNTEAFF	TGTGCCAGCAGTGACCGGGACCGAGGACCGAACACTGAAGCTTTCTTT
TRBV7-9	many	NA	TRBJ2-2	CASSPAPPGTGELFF	TGTGCCAGCAGCCCGGCCCCACCCGGCACCGGGGAGCTGTTTTTT